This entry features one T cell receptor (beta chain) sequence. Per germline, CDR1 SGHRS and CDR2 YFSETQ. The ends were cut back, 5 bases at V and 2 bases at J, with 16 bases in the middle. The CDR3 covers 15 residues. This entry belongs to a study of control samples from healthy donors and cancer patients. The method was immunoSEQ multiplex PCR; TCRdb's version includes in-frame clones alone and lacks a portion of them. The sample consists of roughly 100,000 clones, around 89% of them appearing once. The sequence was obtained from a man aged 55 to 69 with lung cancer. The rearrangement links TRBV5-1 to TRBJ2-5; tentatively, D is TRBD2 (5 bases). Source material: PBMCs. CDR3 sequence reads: CASSPGVFGQETQYF. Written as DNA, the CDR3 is TGCGCCAGCAGTCCCGGGGTTTTCGGACAAGAGACCCAGTACTTC. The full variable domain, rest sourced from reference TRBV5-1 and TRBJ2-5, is KAGVTQTPRYLIKTRGQQVTLSCSPISGHRSVSWYQQTPGQGLQFLFEYFSETQRNKGNFPGRFSGRQFSNSRSEMNVSTLELGDSALYLCASSPGVFGQETQYFGPGTRLLVL.